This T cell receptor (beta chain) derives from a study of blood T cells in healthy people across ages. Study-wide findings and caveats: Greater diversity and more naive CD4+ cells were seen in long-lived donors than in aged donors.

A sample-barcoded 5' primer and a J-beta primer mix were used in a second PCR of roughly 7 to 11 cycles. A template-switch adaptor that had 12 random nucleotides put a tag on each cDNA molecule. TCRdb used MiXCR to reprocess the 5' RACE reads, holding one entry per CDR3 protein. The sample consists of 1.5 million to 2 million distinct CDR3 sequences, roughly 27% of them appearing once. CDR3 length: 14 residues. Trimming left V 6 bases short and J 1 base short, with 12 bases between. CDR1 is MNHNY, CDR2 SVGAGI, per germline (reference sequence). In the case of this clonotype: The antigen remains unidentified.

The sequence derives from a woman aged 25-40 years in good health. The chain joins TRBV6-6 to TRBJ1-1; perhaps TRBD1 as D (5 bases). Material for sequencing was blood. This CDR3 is CASRKDGTNTEAFF. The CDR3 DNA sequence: TGTGCCAGCAGAAAGGACGGGACGAACACTGAAGCTTTCTTT.